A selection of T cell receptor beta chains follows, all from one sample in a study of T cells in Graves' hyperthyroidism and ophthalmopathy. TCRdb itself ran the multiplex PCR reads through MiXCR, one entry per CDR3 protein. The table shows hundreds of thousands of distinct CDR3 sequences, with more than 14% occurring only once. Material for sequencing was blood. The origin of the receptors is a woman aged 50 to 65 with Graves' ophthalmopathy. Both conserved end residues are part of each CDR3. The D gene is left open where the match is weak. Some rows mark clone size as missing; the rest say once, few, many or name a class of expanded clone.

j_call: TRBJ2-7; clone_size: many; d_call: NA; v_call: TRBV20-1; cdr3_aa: CSAERDGTYEQYF; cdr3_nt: TGCAGTGCCGAACGGGACGGAACCTACGAGCAGTACTTC
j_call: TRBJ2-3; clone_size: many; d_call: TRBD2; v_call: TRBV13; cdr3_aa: CASSKTSGRSTDTQYF; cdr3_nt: TGTGCCAGCAGTAAGACTAGCGGGAGGTCCACAGATACGCAGTATTTT
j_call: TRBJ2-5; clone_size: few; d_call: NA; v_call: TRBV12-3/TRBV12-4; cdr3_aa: CASTGALGETQYF; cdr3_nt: TGTGCCAGCACCGGGGCCCTTGGTGAGACCCAGTACTTC
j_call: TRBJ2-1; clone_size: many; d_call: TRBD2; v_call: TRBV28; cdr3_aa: CASSQTKGLAGPYNEQFF; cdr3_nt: TGTGCCAGCAGTCAAACTAAGGGACTAGCGGGCCCATACAATGAGCAGTTCTTC
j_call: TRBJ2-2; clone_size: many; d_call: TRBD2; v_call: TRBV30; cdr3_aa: CAQIKGAGGNTGELFF; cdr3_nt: TGTGCTCAGATTAAGGGAGCGGGAGGGAACACCGGGGAGCTGTTTTTT
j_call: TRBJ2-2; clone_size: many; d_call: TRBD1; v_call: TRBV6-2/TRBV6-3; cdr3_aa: CASSPHRDRGIGELFF; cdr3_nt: TGTGCCAGCAGTCCCCACCGGGACAGGGGGATCGGGGAGCTGTTTTTT
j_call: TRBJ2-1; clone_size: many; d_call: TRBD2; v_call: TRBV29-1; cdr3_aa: CSVDRRGSSYNEQFF; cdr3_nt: TGCAGCGTTGATAGGCGGGGGAGCTCCTACAATGAGCAGTTCTTC
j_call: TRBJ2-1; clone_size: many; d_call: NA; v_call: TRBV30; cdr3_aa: CAWVHDNEQFF; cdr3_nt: TGTGCCTGGGTACATGACAATGAGCAGTTCTTC
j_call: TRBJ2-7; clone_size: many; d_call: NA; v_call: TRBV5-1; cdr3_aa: CASSLKVGYEQYF; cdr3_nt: TGCGCCAGCAGCTTAAAGGTTGGGTACGAGCAGTACTTC
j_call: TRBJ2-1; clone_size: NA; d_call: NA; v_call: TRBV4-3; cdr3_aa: CASSQEGGSVEQFF; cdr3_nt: TGCGCCAGCAGCCAAGAGGGCGGTAGCGTTGAGCAGTTCTTC
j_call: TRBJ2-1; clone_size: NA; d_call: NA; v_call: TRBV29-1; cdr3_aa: CSVEGGQGKYNEQFF; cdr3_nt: TGCAGCGTTGAAGGTGGTCAGGGGAAATACAATGAGCAGTTCTTC
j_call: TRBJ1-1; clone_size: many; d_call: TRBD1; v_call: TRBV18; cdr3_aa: CASSRQGASTEAFF; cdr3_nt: TGTGCCAGCTCCCGACAGGGGGCCAGCACTGAAGCTTTCTTT